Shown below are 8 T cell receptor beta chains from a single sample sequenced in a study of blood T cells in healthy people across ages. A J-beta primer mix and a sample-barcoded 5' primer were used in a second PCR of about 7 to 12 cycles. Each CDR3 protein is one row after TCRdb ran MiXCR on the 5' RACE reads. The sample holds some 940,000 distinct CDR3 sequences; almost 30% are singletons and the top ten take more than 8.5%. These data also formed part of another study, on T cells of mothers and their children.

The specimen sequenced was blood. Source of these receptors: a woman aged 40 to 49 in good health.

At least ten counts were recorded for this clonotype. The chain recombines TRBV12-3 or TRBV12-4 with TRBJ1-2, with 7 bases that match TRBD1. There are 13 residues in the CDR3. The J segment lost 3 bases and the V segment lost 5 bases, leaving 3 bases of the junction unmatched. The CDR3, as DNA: TGTGCCAGCAGTCGAACAGGGGACTATGGCTACACCTTC. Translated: CASSRTGDYGYTF.

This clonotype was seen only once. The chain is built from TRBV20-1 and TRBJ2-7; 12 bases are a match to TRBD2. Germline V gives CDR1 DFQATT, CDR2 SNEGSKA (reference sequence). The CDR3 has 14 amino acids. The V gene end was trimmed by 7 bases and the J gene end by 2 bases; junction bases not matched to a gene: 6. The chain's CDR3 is CSVPRTSGAYEQYF. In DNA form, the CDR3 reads TGCAGTGTCCCGAGGACTAGCGGGGCCTACGAGCAGTACTTC.

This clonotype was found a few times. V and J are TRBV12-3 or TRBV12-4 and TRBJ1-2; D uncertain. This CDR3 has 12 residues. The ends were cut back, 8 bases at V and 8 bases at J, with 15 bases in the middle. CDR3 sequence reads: CASPAAAGGYTF. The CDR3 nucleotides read TGTGCCAGCCCGGCGGCGGCGGGGGGCTACACCTTC.

CDR3 protein: CASSLSGGVGETQYF. CDR3 coding DNA: TGCGCCAGCAGCTTATCCGGGGGGGTAGGAGAGACCCAGTACTTC. The V call is TRBV5-1, the J call TRBJ2-5; 8 positions agree with TRBD2. The CDR3 has 15 amino acids. Trimming cost V 2 bases and J 4 bases; bases outside gene matches: 7. Germline CDR1 and CDR2: SGHRS and YFSETQ.

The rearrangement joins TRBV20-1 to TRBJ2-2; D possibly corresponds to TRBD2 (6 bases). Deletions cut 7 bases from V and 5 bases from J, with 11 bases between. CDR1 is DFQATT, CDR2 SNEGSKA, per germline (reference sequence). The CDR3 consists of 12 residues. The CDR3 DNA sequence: TGCAGTGTTCCGGGGGTTACCGGGGAGCTGTTTTTT. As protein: CSVPGVTGELFF.

CDR3 sequence: CASRVTGGRETQYF. The CDR3 DNA reads as TGTGCCAGCAGGGTGACAGGGGGCCGGGAGACCCAGTACTTC. V is TRBV6-5 and J is TRBJ2-5, with 10 bases matching TRBD1. CDR3 size: 14 residues. V shed 6 bases and J 5 bases; nucleotides not matched to a gene: 6. Per germline, CDR1 MNHEY and CDR2 SVGAGI.

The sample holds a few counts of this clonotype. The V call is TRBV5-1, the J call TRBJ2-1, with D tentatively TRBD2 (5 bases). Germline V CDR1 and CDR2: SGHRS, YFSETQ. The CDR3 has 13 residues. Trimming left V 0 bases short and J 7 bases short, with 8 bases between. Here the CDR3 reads CASSLGQRNEQFF. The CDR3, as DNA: TGCGCCAGCAGCTTGGGGCAGCGGAATGAGCAGTTCTTC.

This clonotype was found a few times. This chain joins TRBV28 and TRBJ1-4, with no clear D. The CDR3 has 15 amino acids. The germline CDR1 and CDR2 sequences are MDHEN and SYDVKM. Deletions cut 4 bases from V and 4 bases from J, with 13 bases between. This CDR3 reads CASSSPGVGNEKLFF. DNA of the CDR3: TGTGCCAGCAGTTCCCCGGGTGTGGGTAATGAAAAACTGTTTTTT.